The following is a T cell receptor beta chain sequence with its context. Its cognate antigen is unknown. Germline CDR1 and CDR2: SEHNR and FQNEAQ (reference sequence). The CDR3 length is 16 residues. V dropped 5 bases and J dropped 2; count of bases not matched to a gene: 9. These data belong to a study of shared clonotypes between healthy human individuals. Every subset's genomic DNA went evenly onto several immunoSEQ plates. Sorted-subset replicate PCRs used 150 to 200 ng of genomic DNA. This amount corresponded to about 29,000 T cell genomes. Profiled with immunoSEQ multiplex PCR; TCRdb holds only in-frame clones, not every one. The repertoire holds roughly 1 million clones, roughly 80% seen once, with approximately 1.5% in the top ten. Naive CD45RA+ and memory CD45RA-negative subsets were split from CD4+ cells. Study-wide results and limits: Sequencing depth was expected to influence donor clonotype sharing.

The chain links TRBV7-9 to TRBJ2-5; TRBD2 agrees at 9 bases. Sequenced: memory CD4+ T cells sorted from blood. Regarding subset: CD45RA-negative fraction. This TCR came from a man younger than 35 in good health. The CDR3 sequence is CASSTLAGRGQETQYF. CDR3 coding DNA: TGTGCCAGCAGCACTCTAGCGGGAAGGGGTCAAGAGACCCAGTACTTC.